The 8 T cell receptor beta chains listed next were all sequenced from one sample in a study of T cell responses to AZD1222 COVID-19 vaccine (dated by TCRdb to the early 2020s). The protocol used for the library was the immunoSEQ multiplex PCR assay. TCRdb obtained this table from immuneACCESS and retained in-frame rearrangements with V and J assigned. These tables miss some clones; where compared with another copy, unresolved V genes account for less than half of the shortfall, and the remainder is unexplained. The sample data list 90,000 to 130,000 clones, and roughly nine tenths of these were observed just once. Around 3.3% of the sample comes from the top ten. The sample's time point label, decoded: baseline before first vaccination. The intended sense of this specimen's treatment or condition label: meningococcal conjugate vaccine given as trial control. The material was peripheral blood, obtained on day 0 of MenACWY control vaccination. These receptors originate from an adult in good health.

The gene calls are TRBV7-9 and TRBJ2-7; a weak D match, TRBD2 (5 bases). Germline V gene lookup returns CDR1 SEHNR and CDR2 FQNEAQ (reference sequence). Trimming took off 1 base at V and 1 base at J, with 8 bases between the two ends. The CDR3 sequence is 14 residues long. The CDR3 DNA sequence: TGTGCCAGCAGCTTAGGAGGGAATTCCTACGAGCAGTACTTC. Translated: CASSLGGNSYEQYF.

The rearrangement uses TRBV12-1 and TRBJ1-4; TRBD1, the table's D call, was not compared with the DNA. TRBV12-1 is a documented pseudogene. The CDR3 length is 17 residues. Written as DNA, the CDR3 is TGTGCCAGCAGACCAAAGTCGGAGGACAGGGCCGATGAAAAACTGTTTTTT. Translation gives CASRPKSEDRADEKLFF.

CDR3 residues: CASSLGTDHNEQFF. In DNA form, the CDR3 reads TGTGCCAGCAGCTTAGGGACGGATCACAATGAGCAGTTCTTC. The chain has TRBV7-3 and TRBJ2-1, with D perhaps being TRBD1 or TRBD2 (5 bases each). V lost 2 bases to trimming and J lost 5 bases, with 10 bases between them. There are 14 residues in the CDR3. Per the germline V gene, CDR1 is SGHTA and CDR2 is FQGTGA.

This sequence joins TRBV19 and TRBJ2-6; D not certain. Between the trimmed V and J ends, which lost 7 bases and 0 bases, there was a span of 10 bases. This CDR3 spans 15 amino acids. In germline, CDR1 is LNHDA, CDR2 SQIVND (reference sequence). The CDR3 bases are TGTGCCAGTAAAAGGGTGAGCTCTGGGGCCAACGTCCTGACTTTC. Translated, it gives CASKRVSSGANVLTF. Supplemented by reference TRBV19 and TRBJ2-6, the full variable domain reads DGGITQSPKYLFRKEGQNVTLSCEQNLNHDAMYWYRQDPGQGLRLIYYSQIVNDFQKGDIAEGYSVSREKKESFPLTVTSAQKNPTAFYLCASKRVSSGANVLTFGAGSRLTVL.

The chain couples TRBV6-5 to TRBJ2-5, with TRBD2 as a possible D gene (6 bases). Trimming left V 2 bases short and J 9 bases short, with 7 bases between. Looked up from germline, CDR1 is MNHEY and CDR2 is SVGAGI. This CDR3 spans 11 amino acids. CDR3 in DNA: TGTGCCAGCAGTTACCCGGGGGCCCAGTACTTC. Protein sequence: CASSYPGAQYF.

The chain links TRBV3-1 (or the pseudogene TRBV3-2) to TRBJ2-2; possibly TRBD2 for D (6 bases). Germline CDR1 is LGHDT and CDR2 is YNNKEL (reference sequence). The germline V and J ends were trimmed by 4 bases and 3 bases, with 9 bases remaining between them. This CDR3 region has 14 residues. CDR3 DNA sequence: TGTGCCAGCAGCCGGGGGGAGTACACCGGGGAGCTGTTTTTT. It codes for CASSRGEYTGELFF.

V usage is TRBV5-5 and J usage is TRBJ2-3, with TRBD1 identical over 8 bases. The CDR3 extends over 15 amino acids. J was trimmed by 4 bases and V by 5 bases; bases with no gene match: 9. The germline V gene has CDR1 SGHKS and CDR2 YYEKEE (reference sequence). CDR3 protein: CASSPRDRSPDTQYF. The DNA of the CDR3 is TGTGCCAGCAGTCCTCGGGACAGGTCCCCAGATACGCAGTATTTT.

CDR3 coding DNA: TGTGCCAGCAGGCGGGGAACTCAAGAGACCCAGTACTTC. It encodes CASRRGTQETQYF. The chain uses TRBV2 and TRBJ2-5; D might be TRBD2 (6 bases). Germline V gene data show CDR1 as SNHLY and CDR2 as FYNNEI. The length of the CDR3 is 13 residues. V shed 6 bases and J shed 2 bases, with 10 bases lying between them.